These 26 T cell receptor beta chains share one sample of origin, sequenced in a study of blood T cell repertoires in COVID-19. Assay: immunoSEQ multiplex PCR; the TCRdb copy retains only in-frame clones and omits some. The sample consists of about 42,000 clones, 79% of them appearing once. The sequenced material came from peripheral blood. The receptors originated from a woman aged 80 or over with acute or convalescent COVID-19.

This clone has just a few counts. The rearrangement uses TRBV5-1 and TRBJ2-2; D perhaps matches TRBD2 (5 bases). Germline CDR1 is SGHRS and CDR2 is YFSETQ. This CDR3 is built from 18 residues. The V end was cut by 1 base, the J end by 1 base, with 17 bases between. The CDR3 DNA reads as TGCGCCAGCAGCTTGATCCCCGGGCCTCGGGAGAACACCGGGGAGCTGTTTTTT. It is translated as CASSLIPGPRENTGELFF.

This clone was observed a handful of times. The chain recombines TRBV12-3 or TRBV12-4 with TRBJ2-7, with no clear D. V shed 3 bases and J shed 4 bases, with 7 bases lying between them. The length of the CDR3 is 12 residues. Written as DNA, the CDR3 is TGTGCCAGCAGTTTTGTCACTTACGAGCAGTACTTC. Protein: CASSFVTYEQYF.

This sequence joins TRBV18 and TRBJ1-5; tentatively, D is TRBD1 (6 bases). CDR1 and CDR2 (germline): KGHSH, LQKENI. The CDR3 is made up of 15 amino acids. V was cut by 3 bases and J by 3 bases, with 12 bases left in between. CDR3 residues: CASSPGPGVNQPQHF. The CDR3, as DNA: TGTGCCAGCTCACCGGGGCCAGGGGTCAATCAGCCCCAGCATTTT.

The chain carries TRBV19 and TRBJ1-2; D not certain. V was trimmed by 0 bases and J by 4 bases, leaving 9 bases between them. Germline V gene sequence: CDR1 LNHDA, CDR2 SQIVND (reference sequence). The CDR3 extends over 14 amino acids. CDR3 nucleotides: TGTGCCAGTAGTATAGATCCCGGCGGCTATGGCTACACCTTC. Translating it yields CASSIDPGGYGYTF. The full variable domain, in which reference TRBV19 and TRBJ1-2 provide the parts outside the CDR3, is DGGITQSPKYLFRKEGQNVTLSCEQNLNHDAMYWYRQDPGQGLRLIYYSQIVNDFQKGDIAEGYSVSREKKESFPLTVTSAQKNPTAFYLCASSIDPGGYGYTFGSGTRLTVV.

Only a few counts were recorded for this clone. The genes are TRBV30 and TRBJ2-1; D unresolved. The length of the CDR3 is 16 residues. Trimming stripped 0 bases from V and 0 bases from J, with 12 bases between. Germline lookup yields CDR1 GTSNPN and CDR2 SVGIG (reference sequence). The CDR3: CAWSVRDLSSYNEQFF. In DNA, the CDR3 is TGTGCCTGGAGTGTAAGAGACTTGAGCTCCTACAATGAGCAGTTCTTC.

As for this clone: Germline and junction disagree at one end, which may indicate a read error. The V and J genes are TRBV15 and TRBJ2-5, with 7 nucleotides matching TRBD1. The CDR3 has 13 amino acids. In germline, CDR1 is LNHNV, CDR2 YYDKDF (reference sequence). The CDR3 sequence is CTTSREDRETQYF. Here the CDR3 DNA reads TGTACCACCAGCAGAGAGGACAGGGAGACCCAGTACTTC.

The table lists this clone with a few counts. The CDR3 loop reads CASSQRTAPMNTEAFF. The CDR3 nucleotides read TGTGCCAGCAGCCAACGGACTGCCCCTATGAACACTGAAGCTTTCTTT. This chain connects TRBV9 to TRBJ1-1; D call uncertain. V lost 4 bases and J lost 0, with 16 bases in between. CDR1 and CDR2 (germline): SGDLS, YYNGEE. The CDR3 is 16 amino acids.

In its sample, this clone was seen many times. J is TRBJ2-3 and V is TRBV11-2, with D hard to call. This CDR3 is 12 amino acids long. Germline V lookup: CDR1 SGHAT, CDR2 FQNNGV. The germline V and J ends were trimmed by 1 base and 6 bases, with 5 bases remaining between them. For the CDR3, the DNA is TGTGCCAGCAGCTTAGTAGAGGATACGCAGTATTTT. Its protein is CASSLVEDTQYF. The variable domain in full, completed from reference TRBV11-2 and TRBJ2-3, reads EAGVAQSPRYKIIEKRQSVAFWCNPISGHATLYWYQQILGQGPKLLIQFQNNGVVDDSQLPKDRFSAERLKGVDSTLKIQPAKLEDSAVYLCASSLVEDTQYFGPGTRLTVL.

The gene calls are TRBV19 and TRBJ2-7; a weak D match, TRBD1 (5 bases). The V end lost 3 bases, the J end lost 1 base, and 10 bases lay between the germline ends. The CDR3 runs 14 residues. Germline V gene sequence: CDR1 LNHDA, CDR2 SQIVND (reference sequence). CDR3 DNA: TGTGCCAGTAGTATGGGGCTCCCTTCCTACGAGCAGTACTTC. This encodes CASSMGLPSYEQYF.

The chain links TRBV30 to TRBJ2-1, with 12 positions matching TRBD2. This CDR3 is built from 17 residues. The V gene's germline CDR1 is GTSNPN and CDR2 SVGIG (reference sequence). Trimming at V came to 3 bases and at J to 9 bases, leaving 15 bases not matched to a gene. The CDR3 region is CAWSKRASGRANGEQFF. DNA of the CDR3: TGTGCCTGGAGCAAGAGAGCTAGCGGGAGGGCCAATGGTGAGCAGTTCTTC. The full variable domain, with the rest looked up from reference TRBV30 and TRBJ2-1, is SQTIHQWPATLVQPVGSPLSLECTVEGTSNPNLYWYRQAAGRGLQLLFYSVGIGQISSEVPQNLSASRPQDRQFILSSKKLLLSDSGFYLCAWSKRASGRANGEQFFGPGTRLTVL.

CDR3 protein: CASDPRGRANEQFF. The CDR3 nucleotides are TGTGCCAGCGACCCTCGCGGGAGGGCCAATGAGCAGTTCTTC. The chain couples TRBV25-1 to TRBJ2-1; the match to TRBD2 covers 9 bases. The CDR3 covers 14 residues. V shed 8 bases, J shed 6 bases, and the junction held 8 bases outside the gene matches. Germline CDR1 reads MGHDK; CDR2 reads SYGVNS.

Only a few counts were recorded for this clone. The V and J genes are TRBV7-9 and TRBJ2-3, with 10 nucleotides matching TRBD2. V trimming: 5 bases; J trimming: 4 bases; junction bases outside the gene matches: 3. Germline V gives CDR1 SEHNR, CDR2 FQNEAQ (reference sequence). The CDR3 runs 14 residues. CDR3 residues: CASSISGGADTQYF. The CDR3 bases are TGTGCCAGCAGCATCAGCGGGGGGGCAGATACGCAGTATTTT.

CDR3 protein: CASSLRTGGFTGELFF. CDR3 nucleotides: TGTGCCAGCAGCTTAAGGACAGGGGGTTTCACCGGGGAGCTGTTTTTT. The chain uses TRBV7-6 and TRBJ2-2; 10 positions match TRBD1. Germline assignment: CDR1 SGHVS and CDR2 FNYEAQ. The CDR3 loop spans 16 amino acids. V dropped 2 bases and J dropped 4; count of bases not matched to a gene: 4.

The rearrangement uses TRBV19 and TRBJ2-1, with 12 bases that match TRBD2. Germline V gene sequence: CDR1 LNHDA, CDR2 SQIVND (reference sequence). V lost 7 bases, J lost 8 bases, and 9 bases stayed unmatched. The CDR3 is 15 residues long. The CDR3 loop is CASNDLAGGPYEQFF. CDR3 in DNA: TGTGCCAGTAACGACCTAGCGGGAGGGCCATATGAGCAGTTCTTC.

This clone is a singleton in its sample. This chain links TRBV14 with TRBJ2-7, with D hard to call. Germline loops: CDR1 SGHDN, CDR2 FVKESK. The CDR3 runs to 15 residues. Trimming removed 0 bases from V and 2 bases from J, with 11 bases in between. The CDR3 region has the DNA TGTGCCAGCAGCCAAGATCTGAGCGTTACCTACGAGCAGTACTTC. Amino acid sequence: CASSQDLSVTYEQYF.

J is TRBJ1-1 and V is TRBV11-2; D call uncertain. Trimming cost V 5 bases and J 1 base, with 5 bases left between them. Germline assignment: CDR1 SGHAT and CDR2 FQNNGV. The CDR3 has 12 residues. CDR3 protein: CASSRGNTEAFF. As DNA, the CDR3 is TGTGCCAGCAGCAGAGGGAACACTGAAGCTTTCTTT.

This chain connects TRBV5-4 to TRBJ2-1; 10 nucleotides line up with TRBD2. The germline V gene has CDR1 SGHNT and CDR2 YYREEE (reference sequence). There are 16 residues in the CDR3. J gave up 2 bases and V 0 bases, and 2 bases lay outside the gene matches. CDR3 in amino acids: CASSLAGTSAYNEQFF. The CDR3 DNA reads as TGTGCCAGCAGCTTGGCCGGGACTAGCGCCTACAATGAGCAGTTCTTC.

This clone was observed a single time. The J gene is TRBJ2-7, the V gene TRBV11-2; TRBD1 agrees at 11 bases. Looked up from germline, CDR1 is SGHAT and CDR2 is FQNNGV. V lost 5 bases, J lost 2 bases, and 5 bases stayed unmatched. The length of the CDR3 is 15 residues. CDR3 coding DNA: TGTGCCAGCAGCATTCGGGGACAGGGGGCCTACGAGCAGTACTTC. This translates into CASSIRGQGAYEQYF. Full variable domain (missing parts from reference TRBV11-2 and TRBJ2-7): EAGVAQSPRYKIIEKRQSVAFWCNPISGHATLYWYQQILGQGPKLLIQFQNNGVVDDSQLPKDRFSAERLKGVDSTLKIQPAKLEDSAVYLCASSIRGQGAYEQYFGPGTRLTVT.

The CDR3 bases are TGTGCCAGCAGCCCCCGCGGGACAGCGGAACGGAACTATGGCTACACCTTC. Protein product: CASSPRGTAERNYGYTF. This chain connects TRBV5-5 to TRBJ1-2; 7 nucleotides agree with TRBD1. CDR1 and CDR2 from the germline V gene are SGHKS and YYEKEE (reference sequence). The V gene end was trimmed by 4 bases and the J gene end by 2 bases; junction bases not matched to a gene: 14. This CDR3 region has 17 residues. Variable domain in full (rest from reference TRBV5-5 and TRBJ1-2): DAGVTQSPTHLIKTRGQQVTLRCSPISGHKSVSWYQQVLGQGPQFIFQYYEKEERGRGNFPDRFSARQFPNYSSELNVNALLLGDSALYLCASSPRGTAERNYGYTFGSGTRLTVV.

This clone was observed a single time. This chain joins TRBV6-1 and TRBJ1-5; 12 positions agree with TRBD1. Unmatched junction bases numbered 11, after V lost 1 base and J lost 4 bases. The CDR3 is made up of 19 amino acids. Germline lookup yields CDR1 MNHNS and CDR2 SASEGT. The CDR3 bases are TGTGCCAGCAGTGAAGGAACCCGGGACAGGGGGCTGTGGAATCAGCCCCAGCATTTT. Translating gives CASSEGTRDRGLWNQPQHF.

DNA for the CDR3: TGTGCCAGCAGTGACGGACAGGGGGGAATAGCTTTCTTT. This encodes CASSDGQGGIAFF. This chain connects TRBV6-1 to TRBJ1-1, with TRBD1 matching over 10 bases. The CDR3 extends over 13 amino acids. Germline assignment: CDR1 MNHNS and CDR2 SASEGT. J gave up 10 bases and V 3 bases, and 5 bases lay outside the gene matches.

This sequence joins TRBV10-3 and TRBJ2-1, with D unresolved. Germline CDR1 ENHRY, CDR2 SYGVKD. This CDR3 has 11 amino acids. V gave up 8 bases and J gave up 6 bases, with 8 bases separating them. Written as DNA, the CDR3 is TGTGCCATCGCAGCAGGCAATGAGCAGTTCTTC. It yields the protein CAIAAGNEQFF.

The genes are TRBV11-2 and TRBJ1-4; TRBD1 agrees at 7 bases. Germline V lookup: CDR1 SGHAT, CDR2 FQNNGV. The CDR3 totals 15 residues. V was clipped by 5 bases and J by 4 bases; unmatched bases: 7. The CDR3, as DNA: TGTGCCAGCAGCCCCCCGGGACAGCTTAATGAAAAACTGTTTTTT. It is translated as CASSPPGQLNEKLFF.

This rearrangement joins TRBV7-2 to TRBJ2-1; 8 bases are shared with TRBD2. With 7 bases clipped from V and 0 bases from J, the junction kept 2 bases outside the gene matches. Germline CDR1 and CDR2: SGHTA and FQGNSA. This CDR3 is 14 amino acids long. CDR3 protein: CASNSGSSYNEQFF. In DNA, the CDR3 is TGTGCCAGCAACAGCGGGAGCTCCTACAATGAGCAGTTCTTC.

This chain links TRBV5-1 with TRBJ2-3; 9 nucleotides line up with TRBD2. Germline V gene sequence: CDR1 SGHRS, CDR2 YFSETQ. CDR3 length: 16 amino acids. V lost 0 bases and J lost 2; bases outside the gene matches: 4. CDR3 protein: CASSLGASGATDTQYF. CDR3 bases: TGCGCCAGCAGCTTGGGGGCTAGCGGGGCCACAGATACGCAGTATTTT.

The V call is TRBV4-1, the J call TRBJ2-3; 10 bases line up with TRBD2. The CDR3 sequence is 17 residues long. J lost 6 bases, V lost 1 base, and 10 bases had no gene match. Looked up from germline, CDR1 is MGHRA and CDR2 is YSYEKL. CDR3 sequence reads: CASSQGRASGSPDTQYF. CDR3 DNA sequence: TGCGCCAGCAGCCAAGGCAGGGCTAGCGGGAGTCCGGATACGCAGTATTTT.